Following are 23 T cell receptor beta chains from one sample sequenced in a study of T cells in Graves' hyperthyroidism and ophthalmopathy. RNA transcripts provided the source from which TCR beta CDR3 regions were amplified. TCR CDR3 regions were first amplified by RT-PCR with HTBI primers. One entry per CDR3 protein, called by TCRdb with MiXCR from the multiplex PCR reads. The table includes around 580,000 distinct CDR3 sequences, 16% detected once. The sample taken for sequencing was blood. Receptors were obtained from a woman aged 18-29 years with Graves' hyperthyroidism.

This clonotype was recorded at least ten times. The J gene is TRBJ1-2, the V gene TRBV15, with D unclear. The CDR3 sequence is 14 residues long. Germline V CDR1 and CDR2: LNHNV, YYDKDF (reference sequence). V dropped 5 bases and J dropped 4 bases, with 14 bases sitting between them. The CDR3, as DNA: TGTGCCACCAGCCCTCTGTTAGGCAGCTATGGCTACACCTTC. Translated: CATSPLLGSYGYTF.

The chain recombines TRBV10-3 with TRBJ2-1; a possible D gene is TRBD2 (6 bases). The V and J ends lost 1 base and 3 bases respectively, with 16 bases between them. The germline CDR1 and CDR2 sequences are ENHRY and SYGVKD. The CDR3 length is 17 residues. CDR3 in DNA: TGTGCCATCAGTGAGTTCGGGACTTCCGCCTACTACAATGAGCAGTTCTTC. Encoded protein: CAISEFGTSAYYNEQFF.

In this sample, this clonotype turned up many times. The chain joins TRBV7-9 to TRBJ2-3; 8 nucleotides agree with TRBD1. The CDR3 totals 17 residues. J lost 1 base, V lost 5 bases, and 11 bases had no gene match. Germline V CDR1 and CDR2: SEHNR, FQNEAQ (reference sequence). CDR3 amino acids: CASSPPRQGPRTDTQYF. Here the CDR3 DNA reads TGTGCCAGCAGCCCCCCCCGACAGGGGCCCCGCACAGATACGCAGTATTTT.

Ten or more counts support this clonotype. The chain employs TRBV3-1 and TRBJ1-1; tentative D call: TRBD1 (5 bases). Germline assignment: CDR1 LGHDT and CDR2 YNNKEL (reference sequence). Trimming removed 5 bases at V and 1 base at J, with 8 bases between. This CDR3 has 13 residues. CDR3 protein: CASSYTGNTEAFF. In DNA, the CDR3 is TGTGCCAGCAGCTATACAGGGAACACTGAAGCTTTCTTT.

The chain uses TRBV6-1 and TRBJ1-1; D is possibly TRBD1 (5 bases). The CDR3 consists of 14 residues. The ends were cut back, 5 bases at V and 5 bases at J, with 15 bases in the middle. CDR1 MNHNS and CDR2 SASEGT come from the germline V gene. The CDR3: CASSWVGGETEAFF. The CDR3 nucleotides are TGTGCCAGCAGTTGGGTCGGGGGGGAGACTGAAGCTTTCTTT.

The chain couples TRBV7-6 to TRBJ2-3; D might be TRBD1 (5 bases). The length of the CDR3 is 14 residues. Trimming cost V 5 bases and J 0 bases, with 9 bases left between them. CDR1 and CDR2 (germline): SGHVS, FNYEAQ. CDR3 DNA: TGTGCCAGCAGCGACAGTGTTAGCACAGATACGCAGTATTTT. It translates to CASSDSVSTDTQYF. Combining the CDR3 with reference TRBV7-6 and TRBJ2-3 gives the whole variable domain GAGVSQSPRYKVTKRGQDVALRCDPISGHVSLYWYRQALGQGPEFLTYFNYEAQQDKSGLPNDRFSAERPEGSISTLTIQRTEQRDSAMYRCASSDSVSTDTQYFGPGTRLTVL.

This clonotype has only a few counts. V is TRBV5-1 and J is TRBJ2-7; no clear D. Trimming left V 0 bases short and J 7 bases short, with 11 bases between. CDR1 and CDR2 from the germline V gene are SGHRS and YFSETQ. The CDR3 consists of 13 residues. CDR3 nucleotide sequence: TGCGCCAGCAGCTTGGCCTTTTCTCGGGAGCAGTACTTC. Translated, it gives CASSLAFSREQYF.

This clonotype was seen a handful of times. The chain has TRBV5-4 and TRBJ2-5, with 11 bases fitting TRBD2. Per germline, CDR1 SGHNT and CDR2 YYREEE (reference sequence). The CDR3 sequence is 16 residues long. V trimming: 5 bases; J trimming: 2 bases; junction bases outside the gene matches: 8. DNA of the CDR3: TGTGCCAGCAGACCCGGGACTAGCGGAAATCAAGAGACCCAGTACTTC. Translation: CASRPGTSGNQETQYF.

In its sample, this clonotype was seen a few times. This chain uses TRBV29-1 with TRBJ2-3, with D unclear. This CDR3 comprises 10 residues. The germline CDR1 and CDR2 sequences are SQVTM and ANQGSEA. V gave up 7 bases and J gave up 4 bases, with 6 bases separating them. As DNA, the CDR3 is TGCAGCGCATACCCAGATACGCAGTATTTT. This gives the protein CSAYPDTQYF.

This clonotype has only a few counts. The chain couples TRBV20-1 to TRBJ2-3; maybe TRBD1 (6 bases). The CDR3 runs to 15 residues. The ends were cut back, 0 bases at V and 2 bases at J, with 12 bases in the middle. Germline assignment: CDR1 DFQATT and CDR2 SNEGSKA (reference sequence). In nucleotides, the CDR3 is TGCAGTGCTAGAGATGTATACAGGGTCACAGATACGCAGTATTTT. Its protein is CSARDVYRVTDTQYF.

This clonotype has at least ten counts. The V and J genes are TRBV29-1 and TRBJ2-1; D possibly corresponds to TRBD2 (5 bases). The germline V and J ends were trimmed by 5 bases and 7 bases, with 15 bases remaining between them. CDR1 SQVTM and CDR2 ANQGSEA come from the germline V gene. The CDR3 consists of 13 residues. CDR3 protein: CSVRGWRGNEQFF. In DNA, the CDR3 is TGCAGCGTTCGAGGGTGGAGAGGGAATGAGCAGTTCTTC.

Many counts were recorded for this clonotype. The chain employs TRBV13 and TRBJ2-7, with a weak D call TRBD1 (5 bases). Trimming left V 0 bases short and J 6 bases short, with 12 bases between. This CDR3 is 14 amino acids long. Germline CDR1 and CDR2: PRHDT and FYEKMQ (reference sequence). The CDR3 reads CASSLGQGGFEQYF. In DNA form, the CDR3 reads TGTGCCAGCAGCTTAGGCCAGGGTGGTTTCGAGCAGTACTTC.

This clonotype has at least ten counts. The CDR3 spells CSARDNRANEQFF. In nucleotides, the CDR3 is TGCAGTGCTAGAGATAATCGAGCCAATGAGCAGTTCTTC. The rearrangement joins TRBV20-1 to TRBJ2-1; D remains unclear. The CDR3 runs to 13 residues. Trimming took 0 bases from V and 6 from J, leaving 9 bases between them. The germline gives CDR1 DFQATT, CDR2 SNEGSKA (reference sequence).

This clonotype appeared many times. The chain is built from TRBV28 and TRBJ2-1; 7 nucleotides line up with TRBD2. Germline assignment: CDR1 MDHEN and CDR2 SYDVKM. This CDR3 spans 13 amino acids. J gave up 12 bases and V 3 bases, and 8 bases lay outside the gene matches. The CDR3 sequence is CASSFTTSSAQFF. The CDR3 nucleotides read TGTGCCAGCAGTTTCACGACTAGCTCGGCGCAGTTCTTC.

The J gene is TRBJ1-3, the V gene TRBV20-1; a weak D match, TRBD1 (5 bases). CDR3 size: 15 residues. Germline V gene sequence: CDR1 DFQATT, CDR2 SNEGSKA (reference sequence). Trimming removed 6 bases at V and 3 bases at J, with 18 bases between. As DNA, the CDR3 is TGCAGTGCCCCCAAAGTTGGGGGTAATGGAAACACCATATATTTT. Its translation: CSAPKVGGNGNTIYF.

The gene calls are TRBV19 and TRBJ2-7; 11 nucleotides align to TRBD1. Unmatched junction bases numbered 1, after V lost 8 bases and J lost 1 base. Germline CDR1 is LNHDA and CDR2 is SQIVND (reference sequence). This CDR3 has 13 amino acids. The CDR3 DNA is TGTGCCAGTGGACAGGGGGCATCCTACGAGCAGTACTTC. Translation gives CASGQGASYEQYF.

This clonotype was found many times. The rearrangement joins TRBV9 to TRBJ2-7, with a weak D call TRBD2 (6 bases). This CDR3 is 14 amino acids long. Between the trimmed V and J ends, which lost 2 bases and 6 bases, there was a span of 15 bases. Germline assignment: CDR1 SGDLS and CDR2 YYNGEE. Here the CDR3 DNA reads TGTGCCAGCAGCGTTTGGAGGGACGGGGGCGAGCAGTACTTC. Protein product: CASSVWRDGGEQYF.

This clonotype has a count of ten or more. DNA for the CDR3: TGTGCCAGCAGTTTGGCCGCGGACAGGTACACAGATACGCAGTATTTT. This translates into CASSLAADRYTDTQYF. This chain uses TRBV12-3 or TRBV12-4 with TRBJ2-3, with TRBD1 matching 7 bases. The CDR3 contains 16 residues. V shed 3 bases and J 2 bases; nucleotides not matched to a gene: 8.

In this sample, this clonotype turned up many times. The V call is TRBV12-3 or TRBV12-4, the J call TRBJ2-5; 7 bases are a match to TRBD1. This CDR3 has 14 residues. V was pared by 3 bases and J by 5 bases, with 6 bases of the junction left unmatched. The DNA for the CDR3 is TGTGCCAGCAGTTTGCAGGGGGTAGGGGAGACCCAGTACTTC. It encodes CASSLQGVGETQYF.

The chain is built from TRBV4-3 and TRBJ2-7, with TRBD2 matching over 8 bases. Trimming at V came to 4 bases and at J to 5 bases, leaving 4 bases not matched to a gene. This CDR3 contains 13 residues. From germline, CDR1 is LGHNA and CDR2 YSLEER. The CDR3 DNA follows: TGCGCCAGCAGCCTCGGGGGGGCCCACGAGCAGTACTTC. It yields the protein CASSLGGAHEQYF.

The CDR3 sequence: CASSPGGGPNYGYTF. The CDR3 DNA sequence: TGTGCCAGCAGCCCGGGGGGGGGTCCCAACTATGGCTACACCTTC. The J gene is TRBJ1-2, the V gene TRBV12-3 or TRBV12-4; possibly TRBD1 for D (5 bases). This CDR3 is 15 amino acids long. V shed 6 bases and J shed 2 bases, with 16 bases lying between them.

This chain links TRBV6-2 or TRBV6-3 with TRBJ1-1, with a possible D match to TRBD1 (5 bases). Trimming stripped 5 bases from V and 3 bases from J, with 16 bases between. Germline loops: CDR1 MNHEY, CDR2 SVGEGT. CDR3 size: 15 residues. As DNA, the CDR3 is TGTGCCAGCAGTGACGGGGCCTTGGGGGACACTGAAGCTTTCTTT. Translated, it gives CASSDGALGDTEAFF.

The chain employs TRBV11-2 and TRBJ2-3, with 7 bases that match TRBD1. V shed 5 bases and J 1 base; nucleotides not matched to a gene: 6. The CDR3 has 15 residues. Germline CDR1 reads SGHAT; CDR2 reads FQNNGV. The CDR3 region is CASSRPGTGTDTQYF. The DNA for the CDR3 is TGTGCCAGCAGCCGCCCCGGGACAGGCACAGATACGCAGTATTTT.